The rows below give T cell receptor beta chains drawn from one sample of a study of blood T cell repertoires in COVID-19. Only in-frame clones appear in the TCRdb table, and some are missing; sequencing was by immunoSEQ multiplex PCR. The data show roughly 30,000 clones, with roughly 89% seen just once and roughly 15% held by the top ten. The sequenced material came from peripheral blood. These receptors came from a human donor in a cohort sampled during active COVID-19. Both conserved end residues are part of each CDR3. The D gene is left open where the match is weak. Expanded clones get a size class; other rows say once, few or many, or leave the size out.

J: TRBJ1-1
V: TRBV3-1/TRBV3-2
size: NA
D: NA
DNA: TGTGCCAGCAGCCAATGGACTGGGAACGCTGAAGCTTTCTTT
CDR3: CASSQWTGNAEAFF

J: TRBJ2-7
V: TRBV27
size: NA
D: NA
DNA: TGTGCCAGCACCCAATGGGGGGTAAAGGAAGGCGAGCAGTACTTC
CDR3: CASTQWGVKEGEQYF

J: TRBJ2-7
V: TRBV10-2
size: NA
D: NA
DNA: TGCGCCAGCAGTGATTTGGGCGTTACCTACGAGCAGTACTTC
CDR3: CASSDLGVTYEQYF

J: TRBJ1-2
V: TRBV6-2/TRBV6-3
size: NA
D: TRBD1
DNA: TGTGCCAGCAGTTCCCGGGACAGACCTAACTATGGCTACACCTTC
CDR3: CASSSRDRPNYGYTF

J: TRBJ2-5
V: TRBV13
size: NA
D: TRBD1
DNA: TGTGCCAGCAGCCCCGCACAGGGGGCGGATGAACAAGAGACCCAGTACTTC
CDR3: CASSPAQGADEQETQYF

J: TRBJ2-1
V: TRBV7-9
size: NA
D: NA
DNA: TGTGCCAGCAGCTCCCCAAGGGGGGGATCTACCTACAATGAGCAGTTCTTC
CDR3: CASSSPRGGSTYNEQFF

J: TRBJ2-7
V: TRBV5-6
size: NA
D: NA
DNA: TGTGCCAGCAGCTTGCTGGTCGGTTACGAGCAGTACTTC
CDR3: CASSLLVGYEQYF

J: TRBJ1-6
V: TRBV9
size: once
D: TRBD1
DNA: TGTGCCAGCAGCCAAACAACAGGGGGCAAGGATAATTCACCCCTCCACTTT
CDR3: CASSQTTGGKDNSPLHF

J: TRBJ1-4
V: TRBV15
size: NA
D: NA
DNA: TGTGCCACCAGCAGAGACATGGGGGCGCGTGAAAAACTGTTTTTT
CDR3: CATSRDMGAREKLFF

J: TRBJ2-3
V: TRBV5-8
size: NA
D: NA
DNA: TGTGCCAGCAGCTTGCTAGCCGGGGATACGCAGTATTTT
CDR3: CASSLLAGDTQYF

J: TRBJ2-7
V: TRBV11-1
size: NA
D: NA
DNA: TGTGCCAGCAGCCAGGGACTTACCTACGAGCAGTACTTC
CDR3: CASSQGLTYEQYF

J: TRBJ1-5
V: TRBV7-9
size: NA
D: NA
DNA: TGTGCCAGCAGCTTAGGGGGGGAGAGCAATCAGCCCCAGCATTTT
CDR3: CASSLGGESNQPQHF

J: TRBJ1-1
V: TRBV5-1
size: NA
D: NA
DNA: TGCGCCAGCAGCAGAACAGGGTCCCACACTGAAGCTTTCTTT
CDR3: CASSRTGSHTEAFF

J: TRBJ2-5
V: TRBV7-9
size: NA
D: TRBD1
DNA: TGTGCCAGCAGCTTCCGGACAGGGCAAGAGACCCAGTACTTC
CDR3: CASSFRTGQETQYF

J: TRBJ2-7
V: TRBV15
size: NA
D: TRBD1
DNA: TGTGCCACCAGCAGAGTAACTAGGGGACAGGGGGCTTTGCAGTACTTC
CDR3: CATSRVTRGQGALQYF

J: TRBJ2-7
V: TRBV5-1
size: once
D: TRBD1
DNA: TGCGCCAGCAGCCGTACTCCACTTGGACAGGCAAACTCCTACGAGCAGTACTTC
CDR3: CASSRTPLGQANSYEQYF

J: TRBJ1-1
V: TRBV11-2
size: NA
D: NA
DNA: TGTGCCAGCAGTTTAATGGCCGGGACACCGAACACTGAAGCTTTCTTT
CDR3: CASSLMAGTPNTEAFF

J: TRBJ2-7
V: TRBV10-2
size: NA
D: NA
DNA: TGCGCCAGCAGTGAGGGGGGACTCCCTAGCTCCTACGAGCAGTACTTC
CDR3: CASSEGGLPSSYEQYF

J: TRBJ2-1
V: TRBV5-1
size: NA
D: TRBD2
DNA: TGCGCCAGCAGCTTCAGTGGGACTATCTACAATGAGCAGTTCTTC
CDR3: CASSFSGTIYNEQFF

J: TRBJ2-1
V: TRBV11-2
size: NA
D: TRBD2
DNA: TGTGCCAGCAGCTTGTTAGCGGGGGGCGAGAATGAGCAGTTCTTC
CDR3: CASSLLAGGENEQFF

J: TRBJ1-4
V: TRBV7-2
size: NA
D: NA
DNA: TGTGCCAGCAGCTTAGTAGCATCGCCAACTAATGAAAAACTGTTTTTT
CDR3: CASSLVASPTNEKLFF

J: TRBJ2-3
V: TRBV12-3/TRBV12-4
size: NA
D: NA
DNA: TGTGCCAGCACCTCTAACACAGATACGCAGTATTTT
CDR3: CASTSNTDTQYF

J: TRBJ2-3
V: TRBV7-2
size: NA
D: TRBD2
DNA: TGTGCCAGCAGCACCTCGAGGGAACTAGCGGGGAGTTTT
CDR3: CASSTSRELAGSF

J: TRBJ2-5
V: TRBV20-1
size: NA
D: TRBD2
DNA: TGCAGTGCTAGTCCGGGGGGTTGGTACCAAGAGACCCAGTACTTC
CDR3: CSASPGGWYQETQYF

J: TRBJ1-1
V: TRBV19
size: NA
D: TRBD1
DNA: TGTGCCAGTAGTACAAGACAGGGGCCGAATGAAGCTTTCTTT
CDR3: CASSTRQGPNEAFF

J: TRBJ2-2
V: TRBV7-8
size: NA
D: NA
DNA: TGTGCCAGCAGCTTATCTGTACCGGGAGAGGCCGGGGAGCTGTTTTTT
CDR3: CASSLSVPGEAGELFF

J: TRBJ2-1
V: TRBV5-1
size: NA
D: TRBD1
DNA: TGCGCCAGCAGCTTGGGACAGGGGCTCGATGAGCAGTTCTTC
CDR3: CASSLGQGLDEQFF

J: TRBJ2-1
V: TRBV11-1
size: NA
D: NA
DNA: TGTGCCAGCAGCTTAGCATGGGTTGGGACTCAGCAGTTCTTC
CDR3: CASSLAWVGTQQFF

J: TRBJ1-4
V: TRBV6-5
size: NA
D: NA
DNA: TGTGCCAGCAGTTCTCAGGGTTCGACAACTAATGAAAAACTGTTTTTT
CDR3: CASSSQGSTTNEKLFF